Sequencing of this T cell receptor beta chain was carried out in a study of blood T cell repertoires in COVID-19. This clone came up once. The repertoire was sequenced with immunoSEQ multiplex PCR; TCRdb's copy has only in-frame clones and lacks some. The table shows around 140,000 clones, with under 90% occurring only once. The CDR3 length is 14 residues. Germline V gene data show CDR1 as LGHDT and CDR2 as YNNKEL (reference sequence). Between the trimmed V and J ends, which lost 2 bases and 8 bases, there was a span of 10 bases. V is TRBV3-1 (or the pseudogene TRBV3-2) and J is TRBJ1-6; D remains unclear. The TCR originated in a human donor in a cohort sampled during active COVID-19. Sequenced: peripheral blood. The CDR3 loop reads CASSQRHRDSPLHF. The CDR3 DNA follows: TGTGCCAGCAGCCAAAGGCATCGGGATTCACCCCTCCACTTT.